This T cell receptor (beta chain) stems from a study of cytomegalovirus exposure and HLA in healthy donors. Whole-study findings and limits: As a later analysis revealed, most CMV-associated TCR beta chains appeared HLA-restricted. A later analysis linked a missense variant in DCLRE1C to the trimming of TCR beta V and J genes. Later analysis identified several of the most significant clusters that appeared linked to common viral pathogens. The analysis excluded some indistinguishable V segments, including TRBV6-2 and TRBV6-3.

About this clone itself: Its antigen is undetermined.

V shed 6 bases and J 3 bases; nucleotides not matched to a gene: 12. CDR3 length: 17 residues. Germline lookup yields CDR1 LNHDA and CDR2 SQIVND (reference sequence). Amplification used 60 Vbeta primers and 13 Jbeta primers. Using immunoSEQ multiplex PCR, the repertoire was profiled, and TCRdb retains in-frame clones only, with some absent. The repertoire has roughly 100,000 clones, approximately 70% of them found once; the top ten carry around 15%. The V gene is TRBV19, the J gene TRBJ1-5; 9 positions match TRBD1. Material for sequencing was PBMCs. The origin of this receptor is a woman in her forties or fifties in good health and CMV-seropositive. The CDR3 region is CASRDLQGAPNNQPQHF. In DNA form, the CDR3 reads TGTGCCAGTAGGGACCTACAGGGGGCGCCGAACAATCAGCCCCAGCATTTT.